The 14 T cell receptor beta chains below were found in one sample sequenced in a study of T cells in narcolepsy. Clones were read by immunoSEQ multiplex PCR, and TCRdb kept only the in-frame ones, dropping some. The profile covers 6,500 to 10,000 clones, with roughly 57% appearing a single time and about 22% taken by the ten largest. Sequences were obtained from CD45RA- memory CD8+ T cells from PBMCs. The receptors stem from a human donor with narcolepsy.

This chain uses TRBV5-5 with TRBJ2-7; D remains unclear. Germline V gene sequence: CDR1 SGHKS, CDR2 YYEKEE (reference sequence). The CDR3 consists of 13 residues. With 3 bases removed from V and 0 bases from J, the gap between germline ends came to 7 bases. CDR3 amino acids: CASSSSPSYEQYF. CDR3 sequence (DNA): TGTGCCAGCAGCTCCTCACCCTCCTACGAGCAGTACTTC.

The chain joins TRBV28 to TRBJ1-1; D not resolved. Per germline, CDR1 MDHEN and CDR2 SYDVKM. The CDR3 has 12 amino acids. V was trimmed by 6 bases and J by 7 bases, leaving 12 bases between them. CDR3 DNA: TGTGCCAGCAGATTCGGGAGCGTTGAAGCTTTCTTT. Translated: CASRFGSVEAFF.

The J gene is TRBJ2-5, the V gene TRBV7-8; D is perhaps TRBD2 (6 bases). CDR3 size: 15 residues. Germline loops: CDR1 SGHVS, CDR2 FQNEAQ. V was cut by 5 bases and J by 2 bases, with 15 bases left in between. DNA for the CDR3: TGTGCCAGCAGCGGCGGGACTCTGACTCAAGAGACCCAGTACTTC. Its translation is CASSGGTLTQETQYF.

The V and J genes are TRBV19 and TRBJ2-3; 7 bases match TRBD2. The V and J ends lost 7 bases and 2 bases, in that order; junction bases with no gene match: 6. The CDR3 consists of 14 residues. The V gene's germline CDR1 is LNHDA and CDR2 SQIVND (reference sequence). CDR3 coding DNA: TGTGCCAGTACCCTAGCGGACCACACAGATACGCAGTATTTT. Its protein product is CASTLADHTDTQYF.

Points on this clone: It is likely a read error: a sequence one base away is far more abundant. CDR3 protein: CSSSQDLGTGVVYEQYF. The DNA of the CDR3 is TGCTCCAGCAGCCAAGATCTGGGGACAGGGGTAGTCTACGAGCAGTACTTC. This chain joins TRBV4-3 and TRBJ2-7; 10 bases agree with TRBD1. The CDR3 has 17 residues. Germline CDR1 reads LGHNA; CDR2 reads YSLEER.

By share, this clone counts as medium-sized. The rearrangement links TRBV28 to TRBJ2-6, with TRBD1 matching over 12 bases. The CDR3 sequence is 18 residues long. V lost 5 bases to trimming and J lost 3 bases; unmatched junction nucleotides: 8. Germline assignment: CDR1 MDHEN and CDR2 SYDVKM. CDR3 region: CASSPEGQGAYGANVLTF. The DNA of the CDR3 is TGTGCCAGCAGTCCCGAGGGACAGGGGGCGTATGGGGCCAACGTCCTGACTTTC.

The gene calls are TRBV15 and TRBJ1-6; D is unclear. Germline CDR1 LNHNV, CDR2 YYDKDF (reference sequence). The CDR3 has 14 amino acids. Trimming removed 5 bases at V and 9 bases at J, with 14 bases between. The CDR3 nucleotides are TGTGCCACCAGCGCCCGGGCAGACCTTTCACCCCTCCACTTT. It codes for CATSARADLSPLHF.

This sequence joins TRBV6-4 and TRBJ2-6; D tentatively fits TRBD1 or TRBD2 (6 bases each). The V gene's germline CDR1 is MRHNA and CDR2 SNTAGT. V lost 0 bases, J lost 3 bases, and 9 bases lay in between. The CDR3 loop spans 16 amino acids. Written as DNA, the CDR3 is TGTGCCAGCAGTGACTCAGGGGGAGGTGGGGCCAACGTCCTGACTTTC. This gives the protein CASSDSGGGGANVLTF.

A few counts support this clone. The chain recombines TRBV5-5 with TRBJ2-1; unclear D gene. Germline V gene lookup returns CDR1 SGHKS and CDR2 YYEKEE (reference sequence). V lost 5 bases and J lost 5, with 8 bases in between. CDR3 size: 12 residues. The CDR3, as DNA: TGTGCCAGCAGTTGGACCGACAATGAGCAGTTCTTC. It yields the protein CASSWTDNEQFF.

The chain joins TRBV19 to TRBJ1-5; D not certain. This CDR3 region has 14 residues. Germline loops: CDR1 LNHDA, CDR2 SQIVND (reference sequence). Between the trimmed V and J ends, which lost 2 bases and 7 bases, there was a span of 12 bases. CDR3 loop: CASSIMVQAQPQHF. The DNA of the CDR3 is TGTGCCAGTAGTATAATGGTTCAAGCCCAGCCCCAGCATTTT.

This clone was seen only a few times. V usage is TRBV7-9 and J usage is TRBJ1-1, with no clear D. This CDR3 comprises 15 residues. V shed 0 bases and J shed 1 base, with 9 bases lying between them. The germline CDR1 and CDR2 sequences are SEHNR and FQNEAQ (reference sequence). The CDR3: CASSLAESGNTEAFF. The CDR3 DNA is TGTGCCAGCAGCTTAGCCGAAAGTGGGAACACTGAAGCTTTCTTT.

This chain joins TRBV6-5 and TRBJ1-5, with unresolved D. Trimming shortened V by 8 bases and J by 5 bases, and 10 bases separated the two germline ends. The length of the CDR3 is 12 residues. Germline-derived CDR1 and CDR2 are MNHEY and SVGAGI. The CDR3, as DNA: TGTGCCAGCGGCGGATTTGATCAGCCCCAGCATTTT. Its protein is CASGGFDQPQHF.

About this clone itself: A read error is possible here, since a much larger clone lies one base away. The chain has TRBV7-2 and TRBJ2-7, with 9 positions matching TRBD2. The germline CDR1 and CDR2 sequences are SGHTA and FQGNSA. The V and J ends lost 5 bases and 3 bases, in that order; junction bases with no gene match: 8. CDR3 length: 15 residues. The CDR3 region has the DNA TGTGCCAGCAGCCGCGGGGGGGGAGGCAACTACGAGCAGTACTTC. This translates into CASSRGGGGNYEQYF.

V usage is TRBV28 and J usage is TRBJ2-7; a weak D match, TRBD2 (5 bases). Germline CDR1 and CDR2: MDHEN and SYDVKM. The CDR3 totals 14 residues. Trimming took off 5 bases at V and 0 bases at J, with 11 bases between the two ends. CDR3 coding DNA: TGTGCCAGCAGTGATCGGAGGCGCTCCTACGAGCAGTACTTC. Translating gives CASSDRRRSYEQYF.